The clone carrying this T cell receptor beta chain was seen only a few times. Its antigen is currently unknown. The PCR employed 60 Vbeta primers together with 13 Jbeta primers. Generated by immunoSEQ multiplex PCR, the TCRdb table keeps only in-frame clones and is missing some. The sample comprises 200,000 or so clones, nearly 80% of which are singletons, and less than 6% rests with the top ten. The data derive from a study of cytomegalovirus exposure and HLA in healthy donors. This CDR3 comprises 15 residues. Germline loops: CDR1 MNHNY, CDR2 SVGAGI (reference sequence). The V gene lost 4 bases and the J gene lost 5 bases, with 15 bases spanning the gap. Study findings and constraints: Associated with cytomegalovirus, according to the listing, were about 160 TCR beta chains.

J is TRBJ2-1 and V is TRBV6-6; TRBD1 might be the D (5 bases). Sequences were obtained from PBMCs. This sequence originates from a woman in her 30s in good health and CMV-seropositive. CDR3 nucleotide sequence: TGTGCCAGCAGTTCAACCAGGGTCTTCAACAATGAGCAGTTCTTC. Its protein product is CASSSTRVFNNEQFF.